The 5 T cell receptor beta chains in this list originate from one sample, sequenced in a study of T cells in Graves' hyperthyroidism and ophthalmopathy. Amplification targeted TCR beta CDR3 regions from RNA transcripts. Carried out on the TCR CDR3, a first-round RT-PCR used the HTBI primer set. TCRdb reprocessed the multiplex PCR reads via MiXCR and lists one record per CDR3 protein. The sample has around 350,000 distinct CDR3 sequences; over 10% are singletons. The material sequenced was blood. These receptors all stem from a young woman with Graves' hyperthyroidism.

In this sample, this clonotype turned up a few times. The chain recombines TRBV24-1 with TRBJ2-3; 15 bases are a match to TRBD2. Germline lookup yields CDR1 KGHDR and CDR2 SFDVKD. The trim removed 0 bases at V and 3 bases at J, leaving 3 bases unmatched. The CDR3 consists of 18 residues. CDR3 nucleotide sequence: TGTGCCACCAGTGATTTGAGGACTAGCGGGGGGGCGACAGATACGCAGTATTTT. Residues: CATSDLRTSGGATDTQYF.

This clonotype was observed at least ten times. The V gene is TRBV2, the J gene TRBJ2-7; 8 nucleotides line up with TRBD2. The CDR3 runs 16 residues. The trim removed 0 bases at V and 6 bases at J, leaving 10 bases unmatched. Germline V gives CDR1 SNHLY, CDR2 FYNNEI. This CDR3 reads CASSEARSGVLGEQYF. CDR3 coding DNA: TGTGCCAGCAGTGAAGCGCGTAGCGGGGTTTTGGGCGAGCAGTACTTC.

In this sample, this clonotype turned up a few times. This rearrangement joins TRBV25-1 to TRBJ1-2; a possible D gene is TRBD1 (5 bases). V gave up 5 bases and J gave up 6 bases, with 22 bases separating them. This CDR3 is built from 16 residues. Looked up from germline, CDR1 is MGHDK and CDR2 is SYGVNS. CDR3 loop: CASSSIQGKAFDGYTF. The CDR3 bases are TGTGCCAGCAGTTCGATCCAGGGTAAGGCCTTCGATGGCTACACCTTC.

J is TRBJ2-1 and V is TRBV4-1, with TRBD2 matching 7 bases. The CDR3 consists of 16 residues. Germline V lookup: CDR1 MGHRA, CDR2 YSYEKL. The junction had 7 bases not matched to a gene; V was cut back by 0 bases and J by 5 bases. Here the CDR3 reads CASSQDPAGPDNEQFF. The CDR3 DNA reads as TGCGCCAGCAGCCAAGATCCAGCGGGACCCGACAATGAGCAGTTCTTC.

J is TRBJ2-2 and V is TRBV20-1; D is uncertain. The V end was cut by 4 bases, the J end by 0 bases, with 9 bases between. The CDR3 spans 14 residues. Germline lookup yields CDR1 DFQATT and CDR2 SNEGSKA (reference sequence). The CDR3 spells CSANGGSNTGELFF. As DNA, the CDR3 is TGCAGTGCTAACGGCGGTTCGAACACCGGGGAGCTGTTTTTT.